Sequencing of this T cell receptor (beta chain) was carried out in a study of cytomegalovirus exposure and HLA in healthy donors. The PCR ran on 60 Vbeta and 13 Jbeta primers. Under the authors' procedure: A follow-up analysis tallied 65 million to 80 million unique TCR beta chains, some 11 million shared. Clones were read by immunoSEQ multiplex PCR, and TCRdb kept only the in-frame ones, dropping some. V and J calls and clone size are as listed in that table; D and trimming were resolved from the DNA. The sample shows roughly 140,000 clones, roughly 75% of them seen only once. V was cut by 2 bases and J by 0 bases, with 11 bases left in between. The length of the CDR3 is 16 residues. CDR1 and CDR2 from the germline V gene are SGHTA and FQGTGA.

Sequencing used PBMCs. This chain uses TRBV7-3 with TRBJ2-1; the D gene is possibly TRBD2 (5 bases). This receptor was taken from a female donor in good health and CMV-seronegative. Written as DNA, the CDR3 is TGTGCCAGCAGCTTACTTCCGGGGAGCTCCTACAATGAGCAGTTCTTC. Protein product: CASSLLPGSSYNEQFF.